This section outlines one T cell receptor (beta chain) sequence together with its context. Its antigen is unidentified. The data originate from a study of cytomegalovirus exposure and HLA in healthy donors. Study summary: An earlier analysis found 117 million unique TCR beta sequences from approximately 190 million T cells.

Germline-derived CDR1 and CDR2 are MNHNS and SASEGT. CDR3 size: 14 residues. Trimming took 3 bases from V and 6 from J, leaving 15 bases between them. Whole-study findings and limits: In terms of immune exposure information, only CMV serostatus was available.

Both 60 Vbeta primers and 13 Jbeta primers went into the PCR. Profiling relied on immunoSEQ multiplex PCR, and the TCRdb table lists in-frame clones only, not all of them. The repertoire includes fewer than 150,000 clones, 65% to 90% of them detected once, and 1.2% sits in the top ten. The specimen sequenced was PBMCs. This sequence was found in a female donor in good health and CMV-seronegative. The chain is built from TRBV6-1 and TRBJ2-7, with D maybe TRBD2 (5 bases). CDR3 amino acids: CASSDGLSAVEQYF. CDR3 bases: TGTGCCAGCAGTGATGGGCTCTCAGCGGTCGAGCAGTACTTC.